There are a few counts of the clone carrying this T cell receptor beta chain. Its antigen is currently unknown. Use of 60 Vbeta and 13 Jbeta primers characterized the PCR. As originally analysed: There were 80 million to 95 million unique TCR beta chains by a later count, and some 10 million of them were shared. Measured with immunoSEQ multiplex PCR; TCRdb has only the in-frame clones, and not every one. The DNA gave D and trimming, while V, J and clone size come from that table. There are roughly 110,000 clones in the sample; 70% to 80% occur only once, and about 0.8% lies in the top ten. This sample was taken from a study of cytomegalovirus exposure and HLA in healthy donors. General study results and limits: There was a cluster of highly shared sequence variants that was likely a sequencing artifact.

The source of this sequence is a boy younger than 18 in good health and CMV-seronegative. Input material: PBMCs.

CDR3 protein: CASSFGSTGVSNQPQHF. CDR3 nucleotide sequence: TGTGCCAGCAGCTTTGGCTCTACAGGGGTTAGCAATCAGCCCCAGCATTTT. The chain combines TRBV5-8 with TRBJ1-5, with 7 bases that match TRBD1. Trimming cost V 2 bases and J 0 bases; bases outside gene matches: 8. CDR1 is SGHTS and CDR2 is YDEGEE in the germline V gene. The CDR3 loop spans 17 amino acids.